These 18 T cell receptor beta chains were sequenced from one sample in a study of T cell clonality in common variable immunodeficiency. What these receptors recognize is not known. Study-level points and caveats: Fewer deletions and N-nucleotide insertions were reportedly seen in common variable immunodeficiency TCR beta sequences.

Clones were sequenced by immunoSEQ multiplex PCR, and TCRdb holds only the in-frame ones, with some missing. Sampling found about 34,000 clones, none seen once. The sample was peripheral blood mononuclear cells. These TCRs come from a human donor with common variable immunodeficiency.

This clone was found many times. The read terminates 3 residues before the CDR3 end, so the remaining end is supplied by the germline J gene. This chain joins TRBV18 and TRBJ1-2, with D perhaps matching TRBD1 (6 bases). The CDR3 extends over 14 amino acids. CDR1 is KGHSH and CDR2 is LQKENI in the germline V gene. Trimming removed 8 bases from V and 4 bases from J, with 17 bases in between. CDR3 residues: CASTETRGLYGYTF. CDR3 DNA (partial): TGTGCCAGCACCGAGACCAGGGGTCTCTATGGC. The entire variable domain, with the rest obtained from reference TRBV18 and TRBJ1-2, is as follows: NAGVMQNPRHLVRRRGQEARLRCSPMKGHSHVYWYRQLPEEGLKFMVYLQKENIIDESGMPKERFSAEFPKEGPSILRIQQVVRGDSAAYFCASTETRGLYGYTFGSGTRLTVV.

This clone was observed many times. CDR3 loop: CASSPPSGRNIQYF. The CDR3 DNA, read in part, is TGTGCCAGCTCACCACCGTCAGGGAGAAACATT. The V and J genes are TRBV18 and TRBJ2-4, with D perhaps TRBD1 or TRBD2 (5 bases each). The CDR3 is cut off 3 residues early in the read; its end comes from the germline J gene. With 0 bases removed from V and 6 bases from J, the gap between germline ends came to 9 bases. Germline CDR1 reads KGHSH; CDR2 reads LQKENI. CDR3 length: 14 amino acids.

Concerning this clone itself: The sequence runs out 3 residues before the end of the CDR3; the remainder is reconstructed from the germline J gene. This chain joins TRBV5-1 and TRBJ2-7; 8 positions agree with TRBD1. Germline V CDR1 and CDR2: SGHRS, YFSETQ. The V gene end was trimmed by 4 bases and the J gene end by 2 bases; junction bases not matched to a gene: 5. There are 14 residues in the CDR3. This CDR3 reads CASSPTGETYEQYF. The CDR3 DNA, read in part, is TGCGCCAGCAGCCCGACAGGGGAAACCTACGAG.

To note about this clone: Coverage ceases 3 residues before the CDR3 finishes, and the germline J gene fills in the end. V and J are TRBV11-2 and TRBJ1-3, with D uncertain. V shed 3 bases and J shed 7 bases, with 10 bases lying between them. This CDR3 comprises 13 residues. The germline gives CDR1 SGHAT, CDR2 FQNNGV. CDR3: CASSFTTDNTIYF. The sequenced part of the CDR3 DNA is TGTGCCAGCAGCTTTACTACTGACAACACC.

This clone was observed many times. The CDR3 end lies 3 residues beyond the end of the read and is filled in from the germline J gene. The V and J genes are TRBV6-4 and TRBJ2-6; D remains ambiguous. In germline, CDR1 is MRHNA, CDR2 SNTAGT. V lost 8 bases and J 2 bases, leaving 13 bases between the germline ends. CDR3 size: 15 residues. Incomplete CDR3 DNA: TGTGCCAGCGCCTCTACAGAGACTGGGGCCAACGTC. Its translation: CASASTETGANV. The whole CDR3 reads CASASTETGANVLTF.

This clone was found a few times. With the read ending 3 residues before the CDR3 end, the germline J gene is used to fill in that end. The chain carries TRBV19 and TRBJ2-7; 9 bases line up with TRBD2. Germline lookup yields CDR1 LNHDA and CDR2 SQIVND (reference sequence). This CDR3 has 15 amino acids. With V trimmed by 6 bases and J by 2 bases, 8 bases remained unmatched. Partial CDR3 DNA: TGTGCCAGTAGCTTATTAGCGGGAGCAACCTACGAG. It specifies CASSLLAGATYE. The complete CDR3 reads CASSLLAGATYEQYF.

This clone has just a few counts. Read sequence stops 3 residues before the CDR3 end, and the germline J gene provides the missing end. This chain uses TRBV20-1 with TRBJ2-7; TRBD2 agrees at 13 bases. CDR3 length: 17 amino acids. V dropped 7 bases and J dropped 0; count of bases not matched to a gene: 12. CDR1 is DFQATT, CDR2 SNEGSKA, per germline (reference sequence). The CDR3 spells CSVPGLAGQLSSYEQYF. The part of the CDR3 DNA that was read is TGCAGTGTCCCGGGACTAGCGGGACAACTTAGCTCCTACGAG.

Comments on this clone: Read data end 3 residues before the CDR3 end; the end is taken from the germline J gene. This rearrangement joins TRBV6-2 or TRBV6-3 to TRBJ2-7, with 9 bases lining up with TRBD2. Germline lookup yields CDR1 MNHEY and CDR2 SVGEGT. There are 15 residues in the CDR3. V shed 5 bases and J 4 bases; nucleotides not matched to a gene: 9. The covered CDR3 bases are TGTGCCAGCAGTGGGCTGACCCTAGCGGGATACGAG. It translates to CASSGLTLAGYE. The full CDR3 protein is CASSGLTLAGYEQYF.

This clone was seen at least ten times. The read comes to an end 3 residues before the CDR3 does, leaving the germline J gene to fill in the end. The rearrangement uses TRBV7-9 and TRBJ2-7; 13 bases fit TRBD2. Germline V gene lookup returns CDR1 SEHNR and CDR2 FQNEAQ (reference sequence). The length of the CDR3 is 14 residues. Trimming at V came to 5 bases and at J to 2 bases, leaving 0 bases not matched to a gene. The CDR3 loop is CASSTSGRAYEQYF. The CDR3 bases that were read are TGTGCCAGCAGCACTAGCGGGAGGGCCTACGAG.

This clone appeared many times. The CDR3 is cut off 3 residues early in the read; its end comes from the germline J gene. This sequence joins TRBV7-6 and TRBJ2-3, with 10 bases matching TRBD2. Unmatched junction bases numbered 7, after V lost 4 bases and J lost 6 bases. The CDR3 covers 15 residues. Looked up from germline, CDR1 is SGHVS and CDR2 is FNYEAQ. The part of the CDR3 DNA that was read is TGTGCCAGCAGCTGGACTAGCGGAATAGGGGATACG. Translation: CASSWTSGIGDT. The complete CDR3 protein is CASSWTSGIGDTQYF.

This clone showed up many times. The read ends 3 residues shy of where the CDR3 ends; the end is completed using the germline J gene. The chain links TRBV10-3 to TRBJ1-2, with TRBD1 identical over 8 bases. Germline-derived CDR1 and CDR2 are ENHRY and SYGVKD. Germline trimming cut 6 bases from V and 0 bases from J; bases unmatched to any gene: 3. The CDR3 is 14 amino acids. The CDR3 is CAIRGTGSNYGYTF. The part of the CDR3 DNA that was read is TGTGCCATCAGGGGGACAGGTTCTAACTATGGC.

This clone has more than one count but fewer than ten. The part of the CDR3 DNA that was read is TGTGCCAGCTCACCCCGGGACAGGGTGGATGTGAACACTGAA. Protein product: CASSPRDRVDVNTE. The CDR3 in full is CASSPRDRVDVNTEAFF. The chain carries TRBV18 and TRBJ1-1; 9 bases line up with TRBD1. The observed sequence ends 3 residues before the CDR3 terminus, with the missing tail filled in from the germline J gene. The V gene's germline CDR1 is KGHSH and CDR2 LQKENI. CDR3 length: 17 amino acids. V was clipped by 3 bases and J by 0 bases; unmatched bases: 8. Full variable domain (rest looked up from reference TRBV18 and TRBJ1-1): NAGVMQNPRHLVRRRGQEARLRCSPMKGHSHVYWYRQLPEEGLKFMVYLQKENIIDESGMPKERFSAEFPKEGPSILRIQQVVRGDSAAYFCASSPRDRVDVNTEAFFGQGTRLTVV.

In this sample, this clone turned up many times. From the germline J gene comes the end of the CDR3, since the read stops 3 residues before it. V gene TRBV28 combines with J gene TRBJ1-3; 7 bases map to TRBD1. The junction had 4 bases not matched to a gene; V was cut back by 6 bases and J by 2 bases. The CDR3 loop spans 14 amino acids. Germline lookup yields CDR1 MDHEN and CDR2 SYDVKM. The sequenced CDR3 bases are TGTGCCAGCAGGCGACAGGGAGCTGGAAACACC. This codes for CASRRQGAGNT. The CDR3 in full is CASRRQGAGNTIYF.

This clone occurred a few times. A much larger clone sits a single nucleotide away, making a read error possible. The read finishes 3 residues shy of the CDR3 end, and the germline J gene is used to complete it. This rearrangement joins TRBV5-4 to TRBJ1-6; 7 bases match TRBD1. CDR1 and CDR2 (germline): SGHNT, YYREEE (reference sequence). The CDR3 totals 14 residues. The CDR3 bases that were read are TGTGCCAGCAGCTTACAGGGGTACGATTCAACC. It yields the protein CASSLQGYDST. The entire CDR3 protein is CASSLQGYDSTLHF.

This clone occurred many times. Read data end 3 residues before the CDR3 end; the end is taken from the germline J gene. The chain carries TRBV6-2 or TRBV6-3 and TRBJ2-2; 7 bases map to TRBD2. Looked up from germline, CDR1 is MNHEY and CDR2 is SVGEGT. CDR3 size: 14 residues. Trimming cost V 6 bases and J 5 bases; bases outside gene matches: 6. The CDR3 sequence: CASRMGGSTGELFF. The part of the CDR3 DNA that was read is TGTGCCAGCAGGATGGGCGGGAGTACCGGGGAG.

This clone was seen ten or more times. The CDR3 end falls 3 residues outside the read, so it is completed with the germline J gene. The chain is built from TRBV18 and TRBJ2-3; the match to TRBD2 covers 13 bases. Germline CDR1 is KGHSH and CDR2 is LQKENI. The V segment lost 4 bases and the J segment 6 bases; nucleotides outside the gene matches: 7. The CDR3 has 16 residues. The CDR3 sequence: CASSRGLAGAPDTQYF. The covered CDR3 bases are TGTGCCAGCTCACGTGGACTAGCGGGAGCACCGGATACG.

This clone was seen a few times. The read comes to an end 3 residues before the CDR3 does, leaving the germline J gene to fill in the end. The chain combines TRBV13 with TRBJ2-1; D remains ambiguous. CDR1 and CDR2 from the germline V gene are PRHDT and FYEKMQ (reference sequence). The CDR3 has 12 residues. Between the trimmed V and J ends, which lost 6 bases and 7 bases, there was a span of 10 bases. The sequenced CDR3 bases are TGTGCCAGCAGAACGGGTTATAATGAG. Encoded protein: CASRTGYNE. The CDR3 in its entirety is CASRTGYNEQFF.

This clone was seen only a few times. Incomplete CDR3 DNA: TGTGCCATCAGTGAGGCGTGGGAGACC. It translates to CAISEAWET. The entire CDR3 reads CAISEAWETQYF. The chain is built from TRBV10-3 and TRBJ2-5; D not certain. The observed sequence ends 3 residues before the CDR3 terminus, with the missing tail filled in from the germline J gene. Germline V gives CDR1 ENHRY, CDR2 SYGVKD. The length of the CDR3 is 12 residues. Between the trimmed V and J ends, which lost 2 bases and 5 bases, there was a span of 6 bases.